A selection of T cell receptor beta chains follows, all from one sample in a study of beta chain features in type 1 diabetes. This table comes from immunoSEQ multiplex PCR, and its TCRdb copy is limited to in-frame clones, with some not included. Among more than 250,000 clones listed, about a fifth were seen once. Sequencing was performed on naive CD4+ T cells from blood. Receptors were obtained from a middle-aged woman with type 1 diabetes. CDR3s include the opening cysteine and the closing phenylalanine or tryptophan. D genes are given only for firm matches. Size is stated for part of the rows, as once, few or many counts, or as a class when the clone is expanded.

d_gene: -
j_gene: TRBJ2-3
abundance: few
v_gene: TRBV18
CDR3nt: TGTGCCAGCTCACAGCAAGATCTGACAGTTACAGATACGCAGTATTTT
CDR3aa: CASSQQDLTVTDTQYF

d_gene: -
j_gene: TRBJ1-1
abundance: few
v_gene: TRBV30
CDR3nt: TGTGCCTGGAGTGCCCCCGGGGGCACTGAAGCTTTCTTT
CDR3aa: CAWSAPGGTEAFF

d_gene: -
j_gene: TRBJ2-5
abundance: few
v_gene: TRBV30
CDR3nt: TGTGCCTGGAGTGTAAAGGGGACCGGGGGGACCCAGTACTTC
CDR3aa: CAWSVKGTGGTQYF

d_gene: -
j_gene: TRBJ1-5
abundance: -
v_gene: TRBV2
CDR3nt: TGTGCCAGCAGTGAAGCGCTGGCAGGTGGTAATCAGCCCCAGCATTTT
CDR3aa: CASSEALAGGNQPQHF

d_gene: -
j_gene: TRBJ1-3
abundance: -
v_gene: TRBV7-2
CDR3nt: TGTGCCAGCAGCGATTGGAGGGGAAACACCATATATTTT
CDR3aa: CASSDWRGNTIYF

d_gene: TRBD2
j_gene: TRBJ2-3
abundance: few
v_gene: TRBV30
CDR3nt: TGTGCCTGGAGCGGGGGGGTGGGAGATACGCAGTATTTT
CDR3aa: CAWSGGVGDTQYF

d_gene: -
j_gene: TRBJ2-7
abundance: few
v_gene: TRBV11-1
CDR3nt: TGTGCCAGCACCCCCCGAGCAGGCTACGAGCAGTACTTC
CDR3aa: CASTPRAGYEQYF

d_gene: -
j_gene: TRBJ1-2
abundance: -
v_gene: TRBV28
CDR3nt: TGTGCCAGCAGTTTGGAGCCAAACTATGGCTACACCTTC
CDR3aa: CASSLEPNYGYTF

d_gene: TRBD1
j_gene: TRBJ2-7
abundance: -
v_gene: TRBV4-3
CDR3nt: TGCGCCAGCAGCCACCTGACAGGGTCCGAGCAGTACTTC
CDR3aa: CASSHLTGSEQYF

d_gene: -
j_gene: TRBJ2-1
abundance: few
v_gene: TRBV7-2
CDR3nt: TGTGCCAGCACCGCTGGGCCGGCAAATGAGCAGTTCTTC
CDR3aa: CASTAGPANEQFF

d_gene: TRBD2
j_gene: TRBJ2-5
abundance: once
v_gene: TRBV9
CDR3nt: TGTGCCAGCAGCCTCAGCGGGAGGGACGAGACCCAGTACTTC
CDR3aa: CASSLSGRDETQYF

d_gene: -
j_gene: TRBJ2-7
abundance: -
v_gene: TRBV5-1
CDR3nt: TGCGCCAGCAGCTTGGAACAGGGTGCCTACGAGCAGTACTTC
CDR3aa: CASSLEQGAYEQYF

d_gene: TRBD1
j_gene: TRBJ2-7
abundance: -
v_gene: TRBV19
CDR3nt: TGTGCCAGTAGTATACAGGGGGACTCCTACGAGCAGTACTTC
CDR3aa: CASSIQGDSYEQYF

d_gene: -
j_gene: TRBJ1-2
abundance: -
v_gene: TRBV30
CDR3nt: TGTGCCTGGAGTGGCGGGAGGAGGGCGCACTATGGCTACACCTTC
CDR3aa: CAWSGGRRAHYGYTF

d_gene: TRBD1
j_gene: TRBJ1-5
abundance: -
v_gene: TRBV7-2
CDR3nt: TGTGCCAGCAGCTCGGGACAGGGAGATCAGCCCCAGCATTTT
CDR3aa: CASSSGQGDQPQHF

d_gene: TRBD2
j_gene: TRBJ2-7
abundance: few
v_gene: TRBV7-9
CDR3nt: TGTGCCAGCAGCCGGGAGGCCCTCGACGAGCAGTACTTC
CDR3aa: CASSREALDEQYF

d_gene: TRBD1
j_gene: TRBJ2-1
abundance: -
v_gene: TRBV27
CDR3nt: TGTGCCAGCAGTTCTACCGGGACAGGGAGCCCCAATGAGCAGTTCTTC
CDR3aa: CASSSTGTGSPNEQFF

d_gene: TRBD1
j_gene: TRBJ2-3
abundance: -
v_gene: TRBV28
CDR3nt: TGTGCCAGCACAGGGACAGTCGGTGGAGATACGCAGTATTTT
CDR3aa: CASTGTVGGDTQYF

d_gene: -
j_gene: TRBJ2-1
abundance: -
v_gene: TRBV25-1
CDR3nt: TGTGCCAGCAGCCCCTCTCCGGTCAATGAGCAGTTCTTC
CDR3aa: CASSPSPVNEQFF

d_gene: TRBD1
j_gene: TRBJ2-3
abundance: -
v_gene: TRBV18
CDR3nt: TGTGCCAGCTCACCGGACAGGGGAACAGATACGCAGTATTTT
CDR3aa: CASSPDRGTDTQYF

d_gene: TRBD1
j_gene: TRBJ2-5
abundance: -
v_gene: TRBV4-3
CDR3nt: TGCGCCAGCAGCGATCCGGGACAGGGCCAAGAGACCCAGTACTTC
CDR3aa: CASSDPGQGQETQYF

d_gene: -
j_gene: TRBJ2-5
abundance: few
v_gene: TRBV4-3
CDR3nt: TGCGCCAGCAGCCAAGATGGGGGGGAGACCCAGTACTTC
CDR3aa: CASSQDGGETQYF

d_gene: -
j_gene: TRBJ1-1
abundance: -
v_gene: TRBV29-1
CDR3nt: TGCAGCGGGGGACACCTGAACACTGAAGCTTTCTTT
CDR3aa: CSGGHLNTEAFF

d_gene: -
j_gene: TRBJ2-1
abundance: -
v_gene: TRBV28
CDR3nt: TGTGCCAGCAGTCCCGGGGGAGTCCCGAAATATGAGCAGTTCTTC
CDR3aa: CASSPGGVPKYEQFF

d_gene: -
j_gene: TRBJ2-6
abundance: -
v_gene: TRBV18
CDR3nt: TGTGCCAGCTCACCTTCAGGCCCGCCTGGGGCCAACGTCCTGACTTTC
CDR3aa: CASSPSGPPGANVLTF

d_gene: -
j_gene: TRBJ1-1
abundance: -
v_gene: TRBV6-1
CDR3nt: TGTGCCAGCAGTGAATACGACAGGAACACTGAAGCTTTCTTT
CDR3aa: CASSEYDRNTEAFF

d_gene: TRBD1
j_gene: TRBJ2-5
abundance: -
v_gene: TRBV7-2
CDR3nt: TGTGCCAGCAGCTTAATAGGGGGCAGGGACGTCGAGACCCAGTACTTC
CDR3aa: CASSLIGGRDVETQYF